One and the same sample provided the 9 T cell receptor beta chains below, sequenced in a study of blood T cell repertoires in COVID-19. Profiled with immunoSEQ multiplex PCR; TCRdb holds only in-frame clones, not every one. This table holds tens of thousands of clones, roughly 80% found once. Material: peripheral blood. All receptors derive from a man aged 45 to 65 with active COVID-19.

This clone was found once. This chain uses TRBV24-1 with TRBJ2-2, with 9 positions matching TRBD2. The junction had 13 bases not matched to a gene; V was cut back by 3 bases and J by 6 bases. Per the germline V gene, CDR1 is KGHDR and CDR2 is SFDVKD. CDR3 length: 18 amino acids. CDR3 region: CATSDTSTIAGVSGELFF. The CDR3 coding sequence is TGTGCCACCAGTGATACATCGACCATAGCGGGAGTATCCGGGGAGCTGTTTTTT.

V gene TRBV28 combines with J gene TRBJ1-1; D may be TRBD1 (6 bases). The V gene's germline CDR1 is MDHEN and CDR2 SYDVKM. The CDR3 is 15 residues long. The germline V and J ends were trimmed by 6 bases and 4 bases, with 18 bases remaining between them. The CDR3 protein is CASRVLGGGGTEAFF. The CDR3 coding sequence is TGTGCCAGCAGGGTCCTGGGGGGAGGGGGCACTGAAGCTTTCTTT.

The rearrangement uses TRBV29-1 and TRBJ2-6; unclear D gene. The V gene's germline CDR1 is SQVTM and CDR2 ANQGSEA. CDR3 length equals 13 residues. V shed 3 bases and J shed 0 bases, with 3 bases lying between them. The CDR3: CSVESSGANVLTF. The CDR3 DNA is TGCAGCGTTGAGAGCTCTGGGGCCAACGTCCTGACTTTC.

The chain joins TRBV7-9 to TRBJ2-5, with 9 bases fitting TRBD2. This CDR3 is 16 amino acids long. The germline CDR1 and CDR2 sequences are SEHNR and FQNEAQ (reference sequence). V dropped 5 bases and J dropped 4; count of bases not matched to a gene: 11. CDR3 DNA sequence: TGTGCCAGCAGCGCCTTAGCGGGAGAGATCCGAGAGACCCAGTACTTC. Translated: CASSALAGEIRETQYF.

This clone was detected only a few times. V is TRBV5-6 and J is TRBJ2-6; a possible D gene is TRBD2 (5 bases). Germline V CDR1 and CDR2: SGHDT, YYEEEE. Between the trimmed V and J ends, which lost 5 bases and 0 bases, there was a span of 15 bases. The CDR3 has 17 residues. CDR3 sequence reads: CASRMARGYSGANVLTF. Written as DNA, the CDR3 is TGTGCCAGCAGGATGGCTCGGGGTTACTCTGGGGCCAACGTCCTGACTTTC.

This clone was seen just once. This chain uses TRBV18 with TRBJ2-1; D is undetermined. Germline CDR1 reads KGHSH; CDR2 reads LQKENI. There are 14 residues in the CDR3. The V end lost 4 bases, the J end lost 0 bases, and 7 bases lay between the germline ends. The CDR3, as DNA: TGTGCCAGCTCACAGAGGAGCTCCTACAATGAGCAGTTCTTC. Translation: CASSQRSSYNEQFF.

The rearrangement joins TRBV5-1 to TRBJ2-3; D perhaps matches TRBD2 (5 bases). The germline V gene encodes CDR1 SGHRS and CDR2 YFSETQ. The CDR3 runs 14 residues. V lost 4 bases, J lost 1 base, and 10 bases lay in between. The CDR3: CASSGWTGTDTQYF. The CDR3 nucleotides are TGCGCCAGCAGCGGGTGGACTGGCACAGATACGCAGTATTTT.

The chain employs TRBV29-1 and TRBJ1-2, with 9 bases matching TRBD1. This CDR3 spans 14 amino acids. CDR1 is SQVTM, CDR2 ANQGSEA, per germline. V gave up 3 bases and J gave up 4 bases; unmatched junction bases: 6. The CDR3 nucleotides read TGCAGCGTTGAGGACAGGGGATCGATCTATGGCTACACCTTC. It specifies CSVEDRGSIYGYTF.

The chain employs TRBV14 and TRBJ1-5; tentatively, D is TRBD1 (6 bases). The CDR3 extends over 16 amino acids. The V end lost 1 base, the J end lost 5 bases, and 15 bases lay between the germline ends. Germline CDR1 SGHDN, CDR2 FVKESK. DNA of the CDR3: TGTGCCAGCAGCCAAGTCACACAGGGTGATTATCAGCCCCAGCATTTT. Protein sequence: CASSQVTQGDYQPQHF. The full variable domain, in which reference TRBV14 and TRBJ1-5 provide the parts outside the CDR3, is EAGVTQFPSHSVIEKGQTVTLRCDPISGHDNLYWYRRVMGKEIKFLLHFVKESKQDESGMPNNRFLAERTGGTYSTLKVQPAELEDSGVYFCASSQVTQGDYQPQHFGDGTRLSIL.